One sample yielded the 24 T cell receptor beta chains listed below, sequenced in a study of T-cell memory formation after mild COVID-19. TCRdb reprocessed the 5' RACE reads with MiXCR, giving one entry per CDR3 protein. In the table there are 350,000 to 500,000 distinct CDR3 sequences, 18% of which are singletons. What was sequenced was PBMCs or a T cell subset sorted from them (not recorded which). These receptors all stem from a man aged 18 to 30 who had mild COVID-19 (a few samples of this study predate the infection). Cell type and time point are not known.

This clonotype appeared a few times. The V gene is TRBV7-3, the J gene TRBJ2-1, with TRBD2 identical over 7 bases. CDR1 is SGHTA, CDR2 FQGTGA, per germline. Germline trimming cut 0 bases from V and 9 bases from J; bases unmatched to any gene: 8. The CDR3 runs 15 residues. CDR3 region: CASSLTLGLVGEQFF. DNA of the CDR3: TGTGCCAGCAGCTTAACTTTAGGACTAGTAGGTGAGCAGTTCTTC.

The rearrangement links TRBV20-1 to TRBJ2-3; 14 nucleotides agree with TRBD2. Per germline, CDR1 DFQATT and CDR2 SNEGSKA (reference sequence). This CDR3 contains 15 residues. Losses at the gene ends were 5 bases for V and 7 bases for J; bases not matched to a gene: 8. Here the CDR3 reads CSAVTSGGDRNTQYF. CDR3 nucleotides: TGCAGTGCTGTGACTAGCGGGGGGGACAGGAATACGCAGTATTTT.

The V gene is TRBV12-3 or TRBV12-4, the J gene TRBJ1-4, with D uncertain. The CDR3 sequence is 13 residues long. The ends were cut back, 5 bases at V and 10 bases at J, with 14 bases in the middle. Here the CDR3 reads CASSPDWHGKLFF. CDR3 bases: TGTGCCAGCAGTCCTGATTGGCACGGAAAACTGTTTTTT.

This chain links TRBV7-9 with TRBJ2-1, with 10 nucleotides matching TRBD2. The junction had 6 bases not matched to a gene; V was cut back by 5 bases and J by 5 bases. Germline CDR1 reads SEHNR; CDR2 reads FQNEAQ (reference sequence). The CDR3 loop spans 15 amino acids. The CDR3 sequence: CASSQLAGLNNEQFF. The CDR3 DNA is TGTGCCAGCAGCCAACTAGCGGGGTTGAACAATGAGCAGTTCTTC.

The V and J genes are TRBV13 and TRBJ2-7; no definite D call. The V end lost 2 bases, the J end lost 3 bases, and 11 bases lay between the germline ends. The CDR3 extends over 14 amino acids. CDR1 is PRHDT, CDR2 FYEKMQ, per germline (reference sequence). The CDR3 DNA is TGTGCCAGCAGCTTACGGCGGCTGAGCTACGAGCAGTACTTC. Residues: CASSLRRLSYEQYF.

This clonotype was counted between two and nine times. The chain links TRBV19 to TRBJ1-5, with 8 bases fitting TRBD1. CDR3 size: 15 residues. Germline values: CDR1 LNHDA, CDR2 SQIVND (reference sequence). After removal of 1 base from V and 7 bases from J, the junction contained 6 bases not matched to a gene. In DNA, the CDR3 is TGTGCCAGTAGTATAGGGACAGGGTTCCACCAGCCCCAGCATTTT. As protein: CASSIGTGFHQPQHF.

The J gene is TRBJ2-1, the V gene TRBV5-1, with 8 bases aligning to TRBD1. Trimming at V came to 3 bases and at J to 6 bases, leaving 8 bases not matched to a gene. The V gene's germline CDR1 is SGHRS and CDR2 YFSETQ. This CDR3 comprises 15 residues. This CDR3 is CASSSGQGVGNEQFF. The CDR3 nucleotides are TGCGCCAGCAGCTCAGGACAGGGAGTAGGCAATGAGCAGTTCTTC.

This chain links TRBV9 with TRBJ2-2; D is ambiguous. The CDR3 contains 13 residues. The germline gives CDR1 SGDLS, CDR2 YYNGEE. Trimming cost V 0 bases and J 5 bases, with 5 bases left between them. The CDR3 bases are TGTGCCAGCAGCGTAGACCCAACCGGGGAGCTGTTTTTT. Protein: CASSVDPTGELFF.

This clonotype showed up just a few times. The rearrangement links TRBV6-5 to TRBJ2-7; possibly TRBD1 or TRBD2 for D (7 bases each). Deletions cut 6 bases from V and 0 bases from J, with 15 bases between. Germline V gives CDR1 MNHEY, CDR2 SVGAGI. The CDR3 consists of 15 residues. The CDR3 sequence: CASSPQGGDSYEQYF. The CDR3 bases are TGTGCCAGCAGCCCCCAGGGGGGGGACTCCTACGAGCAGTACTTC.

The chain has TRBV4-1 and TRBJ2-7; D is perhaps TRBD1 (6 bases). V was cut by 4 bases and J by 0 bases, with 13 bases left in between. Germline V gene sequence: CDR1 MGHRA, CDR2 YSYEKL. There are 15 residues in the CDR3. CDR3 in DNA: TGCGCCAGCAGCCCCTTGGGGGCGAGCTCCTACGAGCAGTACTTC. Translated: CASSPLGASSYEQYF.

The CDR3 coding sequence is TGCGCCAGCACCCCATCGGATTTCCGGGACGCTAAGGATGGCTACACCTTC. Translating gives CASTPSDFRDAKDGYTF. The chain recombines TRBV5-1 with TRBJ1-2; D might be TRBD1 (5 bases). Between the trimmed V and J ends, which lost 6 bases and 6 bases, there was a span of 27 bases. CDR1 SGHRS and CDR2 YFSETQ come from the germline V gene. The CDR3 contains 17 residues.

This clonotype appeared a single time. This rearrangement joins TRBV28 to TRBJ2-7; 8 bases are shared with TRBD1. The germline CDR1 and CDR2 sequences are MDHEN and SYDVKM. CDR3 size: 14 residues. The CDR3 reads CDSSSPQTGAEQYV. As DNA, the CDR3 is TGTGACAGCAGTTCCCCCCAGACAGGGGCCGAGCAGTACGTC.

This clonotype was seen more than once but under ten times. The chain recombines TRBV5-1 with TRBJ2-5; D perhaps matches TRBD1 (5 bases). The CDR3 extends over 15 amino acids. V dropped 0 bases and J dropped 0 bases, with 9 bases sitting between them. Germline loops: CDR1 SGHRS, CDR2 YFSETQ. The CDR3 DNA reads TGCGCCAGCAGCTTGGATCCAGGGTACCAAGAGACCCAGTACTTC. This gives the protein CASSLDPGYQETQYF.

This chain uses TRBV28 with TRBJ2-7; D tentatively reads TRBD1 or TRBD2 (5 bases each). CDR1 is MDHEN, CDR2 SYDVKM, per germline. V dropped 4 bases and J dropped 4 bases, with 11 bases sitting between them. CDR3 length: 13 residues. CDR3 DNA sequence: TGTGCCAGCAGTTGGTACAGGAGGTACGAGCAGTACTTC. It encodes CASSWYRRYEQYF.

Only a few counts were recorded for this clonotype. The V call is TRBV2, the J call TRBJ1-2; TRBD1 agrees at 7 bases. Per the germline V gene, CDR1 is SNHLY and CDR2 is FYNNEI. V lost 8 bases and J lost 4; bases outside the gene matches: 13. The CDR3 runs to 15 residues. DNA of the CDR3: TGTGCCAGCGGAGAACGCAGGGGGGGGTTCTATGGCTACACCTTC. It is translated as CASGERRGGFYGYTF.

The chain uses TRBV27 and TRBJ2-2; 8 nucleotides align to TRBD2. Trimming at V came to 6 bases and at J to 7 bases, leaving 4 bases not matched to a gene. Germline V lookup: CDR1 MNHEY, CDR2 SMNVEV (reference sequence). The CDR3 consists of 13 residues. The CDR3 loop reads CASRYSGGGELFF. CDR3 DNA sequence: TGTGCCAGCAGGTACAGCGGGGGCGGGGAGCTGTTTTTT.

The chain couples TRBV4-3 to TRBJ2-3; 8 bases are shared with TRBD2. V lost 3 bases, J lost 10 bases, and 3 bases stayed unmatched. Per the germline V gene, CDR1 is LGHNA and CDR2 is YSLEER. The CDR3 has 12 residues. CDR3: CASSQTSEAQYF. CDR3 coding DNA: TGCGCCAGCAGCCAGACTAGCGAAGCGCAGTATTTT.

The CDR3 nucleotides read TGTGCCAGCAGTTACCTAGAGAACACTGAAGCTTTCTTT. It yields the protein CASSYLENTEAFF. The V gene is TRBV6-5, the J gene TRBJ1-1; D unresolved. CDR3 length: 13 residues. Germline V gives CDR1 MNHEY, CDR2 SVGAGI. V lost 2 bases and J 1 base, leaving 5 bases between the germline ends.

This clonotype showed up just a few times. This chain uses TRBV6-5 with TRBJ2-1; D is ambiguous. V gave up 8 bases and J gave up 9 bases, with 14 bases separating them. This CDR3 spans 12 amino acids. Germline CDR1 is MNHEY and CDR2 is SVGAGI. The CDR3 is CASFQGNGEQFF. DNA of the CDR3: TGTGCCAGCTTTCAAGGGAACGGTGAGCAGTTCTTC.

This clonotype was counted only a few times. The chain joins TRBV4-3 to TRBJ2-3, with D possibly matching TRBD1 (5 bases). The ends were cut back, 0 bases at V and 4 bases at J, with 5 bases in the middle. The CDR3 covers 13 residues. CDR1 LGHNA and CDR2 YSLEER come from the germline V gene. Here the CDR3 DNA reads TGCGCCAGCAGCCAAGAGGGGCCAGATACGCAGTATTTT. This sequence encodes CASSQEGPDTQYF.

This clonotype was detected only a few times. The gene calls are TRBV4-2 and TRBJ2-5; D tentatively fits TRBD1 or TRBD2 (5 bases each). Per germline, CDR1 LGHNA and CDR2 YNFKEQ. The CDR3 is made up of 15 amino acids. The V gene lost 4 bases and the J gene lost 4 bases, with 16 bases spanning the gap. The CDR3 reads CASSPGTSWGETQYF. In DNA form, the CDR3 reads TGTGCCAGCAGCCCTGGGACCTCCTGGGGAGAGACCCAGTACTTC.

In its sample, this clonotype was seen many times. The chain couples TRBV5-1 to TRBJ2-6; 9 bases agree with TRBD2. Germline CDR1 is SGHRS and CDR2 is YFSETQ. With V trimmed by 2 bases and J by 2 bases, 5 bases remained unmatched. This CDR3 comprises 17 residues. The CDR3 spells CASSFLAGFTGANVLTF. The CDR3 region has the DNA TGCGCCAGCAGCTTTCTAGCGGGGTTTACTGGGGCCAACGTCCTGACTTTC. Based on the CDR3 plus reference TRBV5-1 and TRBJ2-6, the full variable domain is KAGVTQTPRYLIKTRGQQVTLSCSPISGHRSVSWYQQTPGQGLQFLFEYFSETQRNKGNFPGRFSGRQFSNSRSEMNVSTLELGDSALYLCASSFLAGFTGANVLTFGAGSRLTVL.

This clonotype occurred many times. The rearrangement joins TRBV7-2 to TRBJ2-5; D is undetermined. The CDR3 runs to 12 residues. CDR1 and CDR2 (germline): SGHTA, FQGNSA. V was shortened by 2 bases and J by 4 bases, with 5 bases between the two germline ends. The CDR3: CASSLFSETQYF. The CDR3 nucleotides read TGTGCCAGCAGCTTATTTTCAGAGACCCAGTACTTC.

This clonotype was seen a few times. The chain couples TRBV10-3 to TRBJ1-5; D remains unclear. CDR1 and CDR2 from the germline V gene are ENHRY and SYGVKD. The CDR3 spans 14 residues. V lost 3 bases and J 4 bases, leaving 10 bases between the germline ends. The CDR3 is CAISEFTENQPQHF. The CDR3, as DNA: TGTGCCATCAGTGAATTCACGGAAAATCAGCCCCAGCATTTT.